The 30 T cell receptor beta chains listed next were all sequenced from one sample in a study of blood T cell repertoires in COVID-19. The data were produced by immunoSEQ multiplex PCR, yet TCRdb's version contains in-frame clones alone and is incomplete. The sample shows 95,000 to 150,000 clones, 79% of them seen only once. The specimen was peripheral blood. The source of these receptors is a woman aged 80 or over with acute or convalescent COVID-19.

The CDR3 sequence: CASSTTGTTPYEQYF. The CDR3, as DNA: TGTGCCAGCAGCACCACAGGGACTACCCCCTACGAGCAGTACTTC. The gene calls are TRBV21-1 and TRBJ2-7; the D segment call TRBD2 is taken from the table without a DNA check. TRBV21-1 is labeled a pseudogene. This CDR3 contains 15 residues.

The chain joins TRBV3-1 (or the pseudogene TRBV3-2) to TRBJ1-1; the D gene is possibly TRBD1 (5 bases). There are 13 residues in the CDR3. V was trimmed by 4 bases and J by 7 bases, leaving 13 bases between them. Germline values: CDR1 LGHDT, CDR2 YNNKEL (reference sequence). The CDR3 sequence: CASSLNTGFEAFF. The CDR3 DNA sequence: TGTGCCAGCAGCCTAAACACAGGATTTGAAGCTTTCTTT.

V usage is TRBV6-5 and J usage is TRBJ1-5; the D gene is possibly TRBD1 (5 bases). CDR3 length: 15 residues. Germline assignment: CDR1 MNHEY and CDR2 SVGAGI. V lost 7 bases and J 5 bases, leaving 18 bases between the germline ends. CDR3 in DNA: TGTGCCAGCATCCAGGCCGGGGGGTTTGATCAGCCCCAGCATTTT. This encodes CASIQAGGFDQPQHF.

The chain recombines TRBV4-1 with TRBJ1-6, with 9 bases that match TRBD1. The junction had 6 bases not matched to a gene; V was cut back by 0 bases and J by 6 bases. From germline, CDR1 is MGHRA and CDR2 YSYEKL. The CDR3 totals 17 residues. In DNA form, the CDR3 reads TGCGCCAGCAGCCAAGAGGGGACAGGGCCAATTAATTCACCCCTCCACTTT. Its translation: CASSQEGTGPINSPLHF.

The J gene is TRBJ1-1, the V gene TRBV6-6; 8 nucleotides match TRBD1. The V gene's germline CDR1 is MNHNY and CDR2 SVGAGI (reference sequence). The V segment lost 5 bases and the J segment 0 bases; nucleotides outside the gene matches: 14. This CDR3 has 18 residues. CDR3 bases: TGTGCCAGCAGTCGGGTAACAGGGGGGGGATTCATGAACACTGAAGCTTTCTTT. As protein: CASSRVTGGGFMNTEAFF.

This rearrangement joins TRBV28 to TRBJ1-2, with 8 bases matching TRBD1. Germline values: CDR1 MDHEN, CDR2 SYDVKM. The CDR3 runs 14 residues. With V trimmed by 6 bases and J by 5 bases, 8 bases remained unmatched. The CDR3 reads CASSPGQGPYGYTF. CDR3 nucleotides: TGTGCCAGCAGCCCCGGACAGGGCCCGTATGGCTACACCTTC.

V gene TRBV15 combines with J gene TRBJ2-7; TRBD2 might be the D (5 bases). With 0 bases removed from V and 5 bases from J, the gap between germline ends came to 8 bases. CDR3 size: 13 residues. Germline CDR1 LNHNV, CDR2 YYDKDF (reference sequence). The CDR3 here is CATSRDRRHEQYF. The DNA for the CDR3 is TGTGCCACCAGCAGAGATCGGAGGCACGAGCAGTACTTC.

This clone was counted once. The CDR3 DNA reads as TGCGCCAGCAGCGGGGGGGACGACGGCACAGATACGCAGTATTTT. Amino acid sequence: CASSGGDDGTDTQYF. V is TRBV5-1 and J is TRBJ2-3; 7 positions match TRBD2. Germline CDR1 reads SGHRS; CDR2 reads YFSETQ. J lost 1 base, V lost 4 bases, and 6 bases had no gene match. The CDR3 has 15 residues.

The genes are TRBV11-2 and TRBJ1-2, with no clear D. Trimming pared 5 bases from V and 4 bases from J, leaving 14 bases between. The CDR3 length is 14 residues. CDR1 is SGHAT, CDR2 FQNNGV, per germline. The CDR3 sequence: CASSTFPWAYGYTF. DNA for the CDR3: TGTGCCAGCAGCACATTCCCCTGGGCCTATGGCTACACCTTC.

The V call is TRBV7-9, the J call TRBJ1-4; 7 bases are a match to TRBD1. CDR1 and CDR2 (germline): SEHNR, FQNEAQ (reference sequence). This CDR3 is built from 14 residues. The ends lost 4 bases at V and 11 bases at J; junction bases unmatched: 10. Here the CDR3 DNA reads TGTGCCAGCAGCTCCTCGGGGACAGTTGATAAACTGTTTTTT. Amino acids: CASSSSGTVDKLFF.

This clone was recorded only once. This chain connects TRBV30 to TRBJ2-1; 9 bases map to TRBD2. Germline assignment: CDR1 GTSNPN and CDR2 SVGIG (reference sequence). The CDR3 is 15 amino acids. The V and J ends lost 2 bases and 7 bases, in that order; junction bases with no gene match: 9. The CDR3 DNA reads TGTGCCTGGAGTCTCGGGACTAGCCAGATTAATGAGCAGTTCTTC. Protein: CAWSLGTSQINEQFF.

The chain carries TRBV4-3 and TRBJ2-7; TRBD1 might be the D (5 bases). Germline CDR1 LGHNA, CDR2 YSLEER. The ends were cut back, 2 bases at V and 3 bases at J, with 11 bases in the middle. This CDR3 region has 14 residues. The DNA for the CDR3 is TGCGCCAGCAGCCAATCCGACAGCCGCTACGAGCAGTACTTC. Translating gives CASSQSDSRYEQYF.

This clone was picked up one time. CDR3 bases: TGCGCCAGCAGTGGAAGGGGCTACCGCTCCTACGAGCAGTACTTC. Translated, it gives CASSGRGYRSYEQYF. This chain connects TRBV10-1 to TRBJ2-7, with D possibly being TRBD1 (5 bases). CDR3 length: 15 amino acids. V gave up 4 bases and J gave up 0 bases, with 13 bases separating them. CDR1 and CDR2 from the germline V gene are WNHNN and SYGVQD (reference sequence).

In DNA form, the CDR3 reads TGCGCCAGCAGCTTGCGGCAGGCTCCTAATGAGCAGTTCTTC. Protein sequence: CASSLRQAPNEQFF. The chain joins TRBV5-1 to TRBJ2-1; D unresolved. Germline CDR1 SGHRS, CDR2 YFSETQ. This CDR3 has 14 residues. The ends were cut back, 1 base at V and 7 bases at J, with 12 bases in the middle.

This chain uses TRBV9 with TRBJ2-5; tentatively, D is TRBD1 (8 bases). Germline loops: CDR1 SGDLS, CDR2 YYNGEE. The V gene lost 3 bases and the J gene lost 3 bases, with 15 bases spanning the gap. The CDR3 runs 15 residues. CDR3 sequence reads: CASSAGEGQEETQYF. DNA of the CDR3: TGTGCCAGCAGCGCCGGGGAGGGACAGGAAGAGACCCAGTACTTC.

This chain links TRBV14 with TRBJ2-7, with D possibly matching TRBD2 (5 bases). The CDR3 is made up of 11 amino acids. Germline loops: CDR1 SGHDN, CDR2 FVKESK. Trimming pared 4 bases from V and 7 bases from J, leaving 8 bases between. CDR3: CASSRESEQYF. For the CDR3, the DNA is TGTGCCAGCAGCCGGGAGAGTGAGCAGTACTTC. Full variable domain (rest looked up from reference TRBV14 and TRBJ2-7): EAGVTQFPSHSVIEKGQTVTLRCDPISGHDNLYWYRRVMGKEIKFLLHFVKESKQDESGMPNNRFLAERTGGTYSTLKVQPAELEDSGVYFCASSRESEQYFGPGTRLTVT.

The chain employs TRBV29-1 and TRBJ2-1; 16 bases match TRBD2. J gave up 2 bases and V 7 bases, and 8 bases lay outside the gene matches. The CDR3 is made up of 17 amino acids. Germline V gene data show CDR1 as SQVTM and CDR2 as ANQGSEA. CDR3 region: CSAGGLAGGKTYNEQFF. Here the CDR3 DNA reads TGCAGCGCCGGGGGACTAGCGGGAGGGAAAACCTACAATGAGCAGTTCTTC.

The CDR3 loop is CASSVETHPGAEAFF. CDR3 sequence (DNA): TGTGCCAGCAGCGTAGAAACCCACCCGGGGGCTGAAGCTTTCTTT. J is TRBJ1-1 and V is TRBV9; tentatively, D is TRBD1 (5 bases). Germline V gives CDR1 SGDLS, CDR2 YYNGEE. Trimming removed 0 bases at V and 6 bases at J, with 15 bases between. CDR3 size: 15 residues. Filled out from reference TRBV9 and TRBJ1-1, the complete variable domain reads DSGVTQTPKHLITATGQRVTLRCSPRSGDLSVYWYQQSLDQGLQFLIQYYNGEERAKGNILERFSAQQFPDLHSELNLSSLELGDSALYFCASSVETHPGAEAFFGQGTRLTVV.

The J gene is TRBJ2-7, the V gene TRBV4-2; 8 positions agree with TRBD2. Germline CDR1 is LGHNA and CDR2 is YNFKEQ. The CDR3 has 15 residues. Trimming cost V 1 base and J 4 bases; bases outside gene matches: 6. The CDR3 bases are TGTGCCAGCAGCCAAGCGGCGGGGGGTAGATACGAGCAGTACTTC. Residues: CASSQAAGGRYEQYF.

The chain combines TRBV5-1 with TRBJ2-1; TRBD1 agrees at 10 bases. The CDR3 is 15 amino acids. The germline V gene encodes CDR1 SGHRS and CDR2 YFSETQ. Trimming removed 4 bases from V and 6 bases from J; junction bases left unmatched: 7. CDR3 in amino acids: CASSPQGQGINEQFF. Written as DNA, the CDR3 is TGCGCCAGCAGCCCGCAGGGACAGGGGATCAATGAGCAGTTCTTC.

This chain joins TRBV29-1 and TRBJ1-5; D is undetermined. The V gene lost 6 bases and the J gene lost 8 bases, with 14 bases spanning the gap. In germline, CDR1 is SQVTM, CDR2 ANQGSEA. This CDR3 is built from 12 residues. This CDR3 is CSVGSSSEPQHF. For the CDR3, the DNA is TGCAGCGTAGGAAGCTCCAGCGAGCCCCAGCATTTT.

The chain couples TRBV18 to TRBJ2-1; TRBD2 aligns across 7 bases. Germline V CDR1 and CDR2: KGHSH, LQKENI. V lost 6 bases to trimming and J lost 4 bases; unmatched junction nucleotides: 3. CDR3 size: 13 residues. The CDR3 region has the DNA TGTGCCAGCTCGCGGGAGTTGTACAATGAGCAGTTCTTC. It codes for CASSRELYNEQFF. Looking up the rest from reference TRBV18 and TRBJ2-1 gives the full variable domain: NAGVMQNPRHLVRRRGQEARLRCSPMKGHSHVYWYRQLPEEGLKFMVYLQKENIIDESGMPKERFSAEFPKEGPSILRIQQVVRGDSAAYFCASSRELYNEQFFGPGTRLTVL.

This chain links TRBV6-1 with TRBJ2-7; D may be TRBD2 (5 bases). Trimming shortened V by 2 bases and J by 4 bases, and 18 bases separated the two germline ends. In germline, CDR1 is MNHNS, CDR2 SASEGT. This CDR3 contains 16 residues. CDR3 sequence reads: CASSEFPRGTEYEQYF. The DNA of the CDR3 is TGTGCCAGCAGTGAATTTCCTCGGGGTACTGAGTACGAGCAGTACTTC.

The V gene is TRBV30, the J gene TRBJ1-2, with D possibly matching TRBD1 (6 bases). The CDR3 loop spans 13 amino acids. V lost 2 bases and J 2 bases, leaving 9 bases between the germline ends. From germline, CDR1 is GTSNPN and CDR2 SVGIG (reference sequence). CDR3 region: CAWSLQGNYGYTF. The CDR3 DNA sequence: TGTGCCTGGAGTTTACAGGGCAACTATGGCTACACCTTC.

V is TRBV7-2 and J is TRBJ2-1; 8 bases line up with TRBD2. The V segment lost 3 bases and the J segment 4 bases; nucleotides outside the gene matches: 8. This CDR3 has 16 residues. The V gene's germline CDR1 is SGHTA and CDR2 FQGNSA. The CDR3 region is CASSFQRTSLYNEQFF. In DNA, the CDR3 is TGTGCCAGCAGCTTCCAAAGGACTAGCCTTTACAATGAGCAGTTCTTC.

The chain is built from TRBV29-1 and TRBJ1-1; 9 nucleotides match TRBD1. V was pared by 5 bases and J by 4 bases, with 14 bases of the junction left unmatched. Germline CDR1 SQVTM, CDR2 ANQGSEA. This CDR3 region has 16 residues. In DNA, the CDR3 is TGCAGCGTTTCACCGGGACAGGGATCTTCGGGCACTGAAGCTTTCTTT. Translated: CSVSPGQGSSGTEAFF. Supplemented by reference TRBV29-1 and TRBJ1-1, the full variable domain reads SAVISQKPSRDICQRGTSLTIQCQVDSQVTMMFWYRQQPGQSLTLIATANQGSEATYESGFVIDKFPISRPNLTFSTLTVSNMSPEDSSIYLCSVSPGQGSSGTEAFFGQGTRLTVV.

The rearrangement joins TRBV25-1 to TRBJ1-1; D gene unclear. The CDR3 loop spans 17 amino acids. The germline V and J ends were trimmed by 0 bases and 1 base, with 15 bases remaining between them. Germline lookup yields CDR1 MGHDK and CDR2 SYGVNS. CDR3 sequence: CASSEYMSPRGNTEAFF. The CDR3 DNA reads TGTGCCAGCAGTGAATATATGTCACCACGGGGGAACACTGAAGCTTTCTTT.

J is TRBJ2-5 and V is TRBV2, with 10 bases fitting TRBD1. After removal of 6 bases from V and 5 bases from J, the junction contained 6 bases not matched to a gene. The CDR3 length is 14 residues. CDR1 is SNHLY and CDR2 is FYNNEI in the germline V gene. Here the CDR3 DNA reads TGTGCCAGCAGCCTGGACAGGGGGACGGAGACCCAGTACTTC. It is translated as CASSLDRGTETQYF.

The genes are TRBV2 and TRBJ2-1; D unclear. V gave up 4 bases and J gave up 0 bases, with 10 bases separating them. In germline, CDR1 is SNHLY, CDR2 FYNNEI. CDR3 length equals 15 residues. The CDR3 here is CASSAQLSSYNEQFF. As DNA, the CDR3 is TGTGCCAGCAGTGCCCAACTGAGCTCCTACAATGAGCAGTTCTTC.

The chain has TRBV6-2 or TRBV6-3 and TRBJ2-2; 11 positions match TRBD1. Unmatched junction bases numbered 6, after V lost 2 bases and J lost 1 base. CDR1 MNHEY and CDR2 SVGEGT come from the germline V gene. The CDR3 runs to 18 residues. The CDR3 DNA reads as TGTGCCAGCAGTTACAGGACAGGGGGCATAGGGAACACCGGGGAGCTGTTTTTT. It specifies CASSYRTGGIGNTGELFF.